One and the same sample provided the 18 T cell receptor beta chains below, sequenced in a study of shared clonotypes between healthy human individuals. Clones were read by immunoSEQ multiplex PCR, and TCRdb kept only the in-frame ones, dropping some. The repertoire includes roughly 700,000 clones, around 91% of them detected once, and about a third sits in the top ten. Source material: memory CD8+ T cells from PBMCs. Subset: CD45RO+ cells pooled with CCR7-negative TemRA cells. These TCRs come from a man between 18 and 35 years old in good health. Some clones in this sample may be carry-over from other donors' samples.

This chain joins TRBV6-6 and TRBJ2-5, with TRBD1 matching 9 bases. CDR1 MNHNY and CDR2 SVGAGI come from the germline V gene (reference sequence). V gave up 6 bases and J gave up 5 bases; unmatched junction bases: 7. The CDR3 covers 14 residues. CDR3 sequence reads: CASRQTGGGETQYF. The CDR3 DNA is TGTGCCAGCAGGCAGACAGGGGGAGGGGAGACCCAGTACTTC.

The chain joins TRBV19 to TRBJ2-7, with 7 bases lining up with TRBD1. Germline-derived CDR1 and CDR2 are LNHDA and SQIVND (reference sequence). The CDR3 runs to 14 residues. Germline trimming cut 6 bases from V and 5 bases from J; bases unmatched to any gene: 10. CDR3 DNA: TGTGCCAGTAGCCATGTGGGACAGTTCAACGAGCAGTACTTC. This gives the protein CASSHVGQFNEQYF.

The chain uses TRBV6-5 and TRBJ1-1; D call uncertain. Germline-derived CDR1 and CDR2 are MNHEY and SVGAGI. The CDR3 loop spans 14 amino acids. The V and J ends lost 6 bases and 1 base respectively, with 12 bases between them. This chain's CDR3 is CASRARGANTEAFF. The CDR3 coding sequence is TGTGCCAGCAGAGCCCGCGGAGCGAACACTGAAGCTTTCTTT.

This chain joins TRBV13 and TRBJ1-3; the D gene is possibly TRBD1 (5 bases). Germline V lookup: CDR1 PRHDT, CDR2 FYEKMQ (reference sequence). The CDR3 has 15 amino acids. Trimming removed 1 base at V and 1 base at J, with 8 bases between. CDR3: CASSLAGFSGNTIYF. CDR3 nucleotides: TGTGCCAGCAGCTTAGCAGGGTTTTCTGGAAACACCATATATTTT.

This chain connects TRBV19 to TRBJ1-2; maybe TRBD1 (5 bases). The CDR3 sequence is 12 residues long. Trimming removed 7 bases at V and 6 bases at J, with 12 bases between. Germline V gene lookup returns CDR1 LNHDA and CDR2 SQIVND (reference sequence). Here the CDR3 reads CASNAGVHGYTF. CDR3 in DNA: TGTGCCAGTAATGCGGGGGTTCATGGCTACACCTTC.

The chain employs TRBV4-2 and TRBJ2-1; 9 bases are shared with TRBD2. The V gene's germline CDR1 is LGHNA and CDR2 YNFKEQ. CDR3 length equals 14 residues. The V and J ends lost 3 bases and 10 bases, in that order; junction bases with no gene match: 7. The CDR3 protein is CASSQGLAGPEQFF. The CDR3 DNA reads as TGTGCCAGCAGCCAGGGGCTAGCGGGGCCGGAGCAGTTCTTC.

This rearrangement joins TRBV27 to TRBJ2-1; D is undetermined. The CDR3 covers 12 residues. With 3 bases removed from V and 5 bases from J, the gap between germline ends came to 5 bases. Germline V gene data show CDR1 as MNHEY and CDR2 as SMNVEV (reference sequence). CDR3 coding DNA: TGTGCCAGCAGTTTTGGGAACAATGAGCAGTTCTTC. The encoded protein is CASSFGNNEQFF.

The CDR3 here is CASSQVNVNNQPQHF. CDR3 DNA sequence: TGCGCCAGCAGCCAAGTGAATGTTAACAATCAGCCCCAGCATTTT. The genes are TRBV4-1 and TRBJ1-5, with unresolved D. The CDR3 runs 15 residues. V was cut by 1 base and J by 3 bases, with 10 bases left in between. Germline V gene sequence: CDR1 MGHRA, CDR2 YSYEKL.

CDR3 sequence reads: CSFNRRGNTEAFF. CDR3 in DNA: TGCAGCTTCAATAGACGGGGGAACACTGAAGCTTTCTTT. V is TRBV29-1 and J is TRBJ1-1; D not resolved. This CDR3 contains 13 residues. The germline V and J ends were trimmed by 8 bases and 1 base, with 14 bases remaining between them. Germline V gene sequence: CDR1 SQVTM, CDR2 ANQGSEA.

This clone was observed a handful of times. The chain combines TRBV7-8 with TRBJ1-3, with TRBD1 as a possible D gene (6 bases). CDR1 is SGHVS and CDR2 is FQNEAQ in the germline V gene. Trimming cost V 5 bases and J 4 bases, with 18 bases left between them. The CDR3 has 16 amino acids. CDR3 residues: CASSLSSSGEGNTIYF. CDR3 nucleotides: TGTGCCAGCAGCCTCTCTTCCTCAGGGGAAGGAAACACCATATATTTT. Using reference TRBV7-8 and TRBJ1-3 for the parts outside the CDR3, the full variable domain is GAGVSQSPRYKVAKRGQDVALRCDPISGHVSLFWYQQALGQGPEFLTYFQNEAQLDKSGLPSDRFFAERPEGSVSTLKIQRTQQEDSAVYLCASSLSSSGEGNTIYFGEGSWLTVV.

V gene TRBV4-2 combines with J gene TRBJ2-7; TRBD2 is a possible D gene (6 bases). The germline gives CDR1 LGHNA, CDR2 YNFKEQ. Trimming took off 4 bases at V and 4 bases at J, with 11 bases between the two ends. CDR3 length equals 13 residues. Here the CDR3 reads CASSPPGEYEQYF. The CDR3 region has the DNA TGTGCCAGCAGCCCCCCGGGAGAGTACGAGCAGTACTTC.

The rearrangement uses TRBV4-1 and TRBJ1-5; D gene ambiguous. The CDR3 runs 14 residues. V was cut by 2 bases and J by 2 bases, with 7 bases left in between. Germline CDR1 reads MGHRA; CDR2 reads YSYEKL. The CDR3 nucleotides read TGCGCCAGCAGCCAATGGACGGGCAATCAGCCCCAGCATTTT. It is translated as CASSQWTGNQPQHF.

The chain recombines TRBV6-1 with TRBJ1-5; D is unresolved. Germline CDR1 MNHNS, CDR2 SASEGT. V was pared by 10 bases and J by 0 bases, with 16 bases between. The CDR3 sequence is 15 residues long. The CDR3 spells CAIKAAPYSNQPQHF. Here the CDR3 DNA reads TGTGCCATCAAGGCGGCGCCCTATAGCAATCAGCCCCAGCATTTT.

The chain links TRBV27 to TRBJ2-3; D is possibly TRBD2 (6 bases). This CDR3 comprises 15 residues. V was shortened by 5 bases and J by 1 base, with 13 bases between the two germline ends. Germline V CDR1 and CDR2: MNHEY, SMNVEV (reference sequence). The DNA of the CDR3 is TGTGCCAGCAGTCCCGGGTGGGGGGGCACAGATACGCAGTATTTT. Amino acid sequence: CASSPGWGGTDTQYF.

The chain links TRBV6-6 to TRBJ2-3; D uncertain. Trimming stripped 6 bases from V and 2 bases from J, with 15 bases between. The CDR3 is 15 amino acids. Germline assignment: CDR1 MNHNY and CDR2 SVGAGI (reference sequence). CDR3 sequence (DNA): TGTGCCAGCAGCCCCTCTGTCACCCCCACAGATACGCAGTATTTT. This translates into CASSPSVTPTDTQYF.

The chain couples TRBV4-3 to TRBJ2-1, with TRBD1 matching over 9 bases. Trimming took 3 bases from V and 7 from J; bases not matched to a gene: 13. CDR3 size: 17 residues. CDR1 LGHNA and CDR2 YSLEER come from the germline V gene. In DNA form, the CDR3 reads TGCGCCAGCAGCCAGAGGGCCGGGACAGGGTTGAGGAATGAGCAGTTCTTC. It specifies CASSQRAGTGLRNEQFF.

The chain joins TRBV9 to TRBJ1-2, with 11 bases fitting TRBD1. The CDR3 runs to 16 residues. Trimming removed 3 bases from V and 11 bases from J; junction bases left unmatched: 15. Germline V gives CDR1 SGDLS, CDR2 YYNGEE. CDR3 coding DNA: TGTGCCAGCAGCGACCCCCTGGACAGGGGGCGAGGGGGATACACCTTC. Its translation: CASSDPLDRGRGGYTF.

In the case of this clone: The sample has other DNA sequences that encode this CDR3 too. The chain combines TRBV29-1 with TRBJ2-7, with TRBD2 as a possible D gene (5 bases). CDR3 length: 11 residues. V dropped 4 bases and J dropped 4 bases, with 8 bases sitting between them. Per germline, CDR1 SQVTM and CDR2 ANQGSEA. CDR3 DNA sequence: TGCAGCGTTGTAAGCGGTTACGAGCAGTACTTC. Translated, it gives CSVVSGYEQYF.